Here is one T cell receptor (beta chain) with its context. Its antigen is unidentified. Using RNA template, CDR3s of TCR alpha and beta were amplified with iRepertoire arm-PCR. TCRdb redid the calling of the multiplex PCR reads with MiXCR, one entry per CDR3 protein. The table has more than 350,000 distinct CDR3 sequences, roughly two fifths seen once. The source of the sample is a study of glioma-infiltrating T cells. Findings of the study overall: Shared blood CDR3 signature motifs marked patients with low tissue-blood divergence. Above-expected tissue-blood divergence occurred in all gliomas, most in low-grade ones.

CDR3 length: 14 amino acids. Germline V gene lookup returns CDR1 SNHLY and CDR2 FYNNEI. V was clipped by 1 base and J by 3 bases, with 9 bases between them. The sequence came from a human donor with low-grade glioma or glioblastoma, undergoing nonglioma brain surgery, or in good health (not recorded which). This chain uses TRBV2 with TRBJ1-1, with TRBD1 as a possible D gene (5 bases). The sequenced material came from glioma tissue, nonneoplastic brain tissue, or PBMCs (not recorded which). CDR3 sequence (DNA): TGTGCCAGCAGTGAAGGAGGGGCCCACACTGAAGCTTTCTTT. Encoded protein: CASSEGGAHTEAFF.